One and the same sample provided the 17 T cell receptor beta chains below, sequenced in a study of blood T cell repertoires in COVID-19. The assay was immunoSEQ multiplex PCR, and TCRdb's table has in-frame clones only and misses some. The sample shows about 80,000 clones, around 82% of them seen only once. The sequencing sample was made of peripheral blood. Receptor source: a man aged 60-69 years with COVID-19, enrolled during active disease.

The J gene is TRBJ1-1, the V gene TRBV7-9; 8 positions match TRBD1. The CDR3 has 14 amino acids. Germline values: CDR1 SEHNR, CDR2 FQNEAQ (reference sequence). V shed 7 bases, J shed 5 bases, and the junction held 9 bases outside the gene matches. For the CDR3, the DNA is TGTGCCAGCACCCGAGGACAGGGCGAAACTGAAGCTTTCTTT. Encoded protein: CASTRGQGETEAFF. Together with reference TRBV7-9 and TRBJ1-1, the CDR3 gives the full variable domain: DTGVSQNPRHKITKRGQNVTFRCDPISEHNRLYWYRQTLGQGPEFLTYFQNEAQLEKSRLLSDRFSAERPKGSFSTLEIQRTEQGDSAMYLCASTRGQGETEAFFGQGTRLTVV.

The sample holds many counts of this clone. The chain couples TRBV6-1 to TRBJ1-1; D is unresolved. The V gene's germline CDR1 is MNHNS and CDR2 SASEGT. This CDR3 is 14 amino acids long. Deletions cut 2 bases from V and 1 base from J, with 8 bases between. The CDR3 loop reads CASSELAGNTEAFF. CDR3 nucleotides: TGTGCCAGCAGTGAATTGGCAGGGAACACTGAAGCTTTCTTT.

V gene TRBV19 combines with J gene TRBJ1-6; D gene unclear. The germline V gene has CDR1 LNHDA and CDR2 SQIVND (reference sequence). Trimming left V 5 bases short and J 0 bases short, with 5 bases between. This CDR3 has 14 amino acids. CDR3 DNA sequence: TGTGCCAGTAGTCTCTTCTCCTATAATTCACCCCTCCACTTT. Encoded protein: CASSLFSYNSPLHF. Full variable domain (outside the CDR3, taken from reference TRBV19 and TRBJ1-6): DGGITQSPKYLFRKEGQNVTLSCEQNLNHDAMYWYRQDPGQGLRLIYYSQIVNDFQKGDIAEGYSVSREKKESFPLTVTSAQKNPTAFYLCASSLFSYNSPLHFGNGTRLTVT.

This chain connects TRBV5-4 to TRBJ1-4, with 7 nucleotides matching TRBD1. The CDR3 runs 14 residues. Trimming cost V 3 bases and J 10 bases; bases outside gene matches: 9. The germline V gene encodes CDR1 SGHNT and CDR2 YYREEE (reference sequence). The CDR3 sequence is CASSYGTDQGKLFF. CDR3 DNA sequence: TGTGCCAGCAGCTACGGGACAGATCAGGGAAAACTGTTTTTT.

For the CDR3, the DNA is TGTGCCAGCAGCTGGGCGGGGGGGTCTGGCAATCAGCCCCAGCATTTT. It encodes CASSWAGGSGNQPQHF. The chain recombines TRBV5-8 with TRBJ1-5; maybe TRBD1 (5 bases). The CDR3 consists of 16 residues. Germline V lookup: CDR1 SGHTS, CDR2 YDEGEE. V gave up 3 bases and J gave up 2 bases, with 15 bases separating them. Together with reference TRBV5-8 and TRBJ1-5, the CDR3 gives the full variable domain: EAGVTQSPTHLIKTRGQQATLRCSPISGHTSVYWYQQALGLGLQFLLWYDEGEERNRGNFPPRFSGRQFPNYSSELNVNALELEDSALYLCASSWAGGSGNQPQHFGDGTRLSIL.

This sequence joins TRBV9 and TRBJ1-1; no reliable D call. V was clipped by 5 bases and J by 1 base, with 6 bases between them. Germline-derived CDR1 and CDR2 are SGDLS and YYNGEE. The CDR3 is 12 amino acids. The CDR3 DNA reads TGTGCCAGCAGTGGAGAGAACACTGAAGCTTTCTTT. Translating it yields CASSGENTEAFF.

J is TRBJ2-5 and V is TRBV4-2, with D maybe TRBD2 (5 bases). Germline CDR1 is LGHNA and CDR2 is YNFKEQ. The CDR3 sequence is 13 residues long. The germline V and J ends were trimmed by 6 bases and 4 bases, with 12 bases remaining between them. CDR3 sequence: CASRRAAGETQYF. The CDR3 DNA is TGTGCCAGCAGGCGGGCGGCCGGAGAGACCCAGTACTTC.

V is TRBV6-5 and J is TRBJ1-1; a weak D match, TRBD1 (6 bases). The CDR3 totals 14 residues. From germline, CDR1 is MNHEY and CDR2 SVGAGI. Trimming cost V 6 bases and J 7 bases, with 18 bases left between them. CDR3 DNA: TGTGCCAGCAGGTCGACAGGCTCGGGTGTTGAAGCTTTCTTT. This translates into CASRSTGSGVEAFF.

The rearrangement uses TRBV5-1 and TRBJ2-1; D may be TRBD1 (5 bases). The CDR3 spans 15 residues. CDR1 is SGHRS and CDR2 is YFSETQ in the germline V gene. Trimming took 4 bases from V and 0 from J, leaving 11 bases between them. DNA of the CDR3: TGCGCCAGCAGCAAGACAGAGAGCTCCTACAATGAGCAGTTCTTC. This translates into CASSKTESSYNEQFF.

This rearrangement joins TRBV19 to TRBJ2-2; 7 positions match TRBD2. This CDR3 is built from 17 residues. CDR1 and CDR2 (germline): LNHDA, SQIVND (reference sequence). Trimming removed 3 bases from V and 5 bases from J; junction bases left unmatched: 12. DNA for the CDR3: TGTGCCAGTAGTATCTTGGGGCTAGCGGAAGAAACCGGGGAGCTGTTTTTT. It specifies CASSILGLAEETGELFF. Combining the CDR3 with reference TRBV19 and TRBJ2-2 gives the whole variable domain DGGITQSPKYLFRKEGQNVTLSCEQNLNHDAMYWYRQDPGQGLRLIYYSQIVNDFQKGDIAEGYSVSREKKESFPLTVTSAQKNPTAFYLCASSILGLAEETGELFFGEGSRLTVL.

The V and J genes are TRBV19 and TRBJ1-1; D perhaps matches TRBD1 (5 bases). Trimming left V 11 bases short and J 0 bases short, with 13 bases between. Germline V gives CDR1 LNHDA, CDR2 SQIVND (reference sequence). The CDR3 totals 13 residues. The CDR3 loop reads CAGGEALNTEAFF. CDR3 bases: TGTGCCGGAGGGGAGGCCCTGAACACTGAAGCTTTCTTT. Combining the CDR3 with reference TRBV19 and TRBJ1-1 gives the whole variable domain DGGITQSPKYLFRKEGQNVTLSCEQNLNHDAMYWYRQDPGQGLRLIYYSQIVNDFQKGDIAEGYSVSREKKESFPLTVTSAQKNPTAFYLCAGGEALNTEAFFGQGTRLTVV.

This chain connects TRBV5-1 to TRBJ2-7, with D perhaps matching TRBD2 (6 bases). V lost 4 bases to trimming and J lost 4 bases, with 18 bases between them. The CDR3 is 15 residues long. Germline V gene lookup returns CDR1 SGHRS and CDR2 YFSETQ. The CDR3: CASSPRVRGRYEQYF. CDR3 nucleotide sequence: TGCGCCAGCAGCCCAAGGGTCCGGGGGAGGTACGAGCAGTACTTC.

This chain connects TRBV7-3 to TRBJ2-3, with 7 bases lining up with TRBD2. The J segment lost 0 bases and the V segment lost 2 bases, leaving 2 bases of the junction unmatched. This CDR3 has 15 amino acids. From germline, CDR1 is SGHTA and CDR2 FQGTGA. CDR3 in DNA: TGTGCCAGCAGCTTACTAGCGGCTAGCACAGATACGCAGTATTTT. Translated: CASSLLAASTDTQYF. Looking up the rest from reference TRBV7-3 and TRBJ2-3 gives the full variable domain: GAGVSQTPSNKVTEKGKYVELRCDPISGHTALYWYRQSLGQGPEFLIYFQGTGAADDSGLPNDRFFAVRPEGSVSTLKIQRTERGDSAVYLCASSLLAASTDTQYFGPGTRLTVL.

The chain has TRBV6-5 and TRBJ1-2; perhaps TRBD1 as D (6 bases). V was shortened by 7 bases and J by 4 bases, with 19 bases between the two germline ends. The CDR3 is 15 residues long. The germline V gene has CDR1 MNHEY and CDR2 SVGAGI. The CDR3: CASNIRRGAIYGYTF. Here the CDR3 DNA reads TGTGCCAGCAACATACGCCGGGGGGCTATCTATGGCTACACCTTC.

This sequence joins TRBV2 and TRBJ1-6, with D perhaps matching TRBD1 (6 bases). The V end was cut by 7 bases, the J end by 5 bases, with 15 bases between. CDR3 length: 15 residues. The germline CDR1 and CDR2 sequences are SNHLY and FYNNEI. CDR3 nucleotide sequence: TGTGCCAGCAACTCTCAGGGGAGGGATAATTCACCCCTCCACTTT. It specifies CASNSQGRDNSPLHF.

The chain recombines TRBV5-1 with TRBJ2-7; tentative D call: TRBD2 (6 bases). CDR1 SGHRS and CDR2 YFSETQ come from the germline V gene. V gave up 7 bases and J gave up 0 bases, with 11 bases separating them. CDR3 length: 13 amino acids. The CDR3 DNA follows: TGCGCCAGCCAAATAGCGGACTCCTACGAGCAGTACTTC. Translated, it gives CASQIADSYEQYF.

The rearrangement uses TRBV5-5 and TRBJ1-1; D ambiguous. This CDR3 region has 14 residues. V shed 1 base and J shed 1 base, with 8 bases lying between them. The germline V gene encodes CDR1 SGHKS and CDR2 YYEKEE (reference sequence). CDR3 sequence: CASSLMNGNTEAFF. CDR3 sequence (DNA): TGTGCCAGCAGCTTGATGAACGGGAACACTGAAGCTTTCTTT. Full variable domain (remainder filled in from reference TRBV5-5 and TRBJ1-1): DAGVTQSPTHLIKTRGQQVTLRCSPISGHKSVSWYQQVLGQGPQFIFQYYEKEERGRGNFPDRFSARQFPNYSSELNVNALLLGDSALYLCASSLMNGNTEAFFGQGTRLTVV.